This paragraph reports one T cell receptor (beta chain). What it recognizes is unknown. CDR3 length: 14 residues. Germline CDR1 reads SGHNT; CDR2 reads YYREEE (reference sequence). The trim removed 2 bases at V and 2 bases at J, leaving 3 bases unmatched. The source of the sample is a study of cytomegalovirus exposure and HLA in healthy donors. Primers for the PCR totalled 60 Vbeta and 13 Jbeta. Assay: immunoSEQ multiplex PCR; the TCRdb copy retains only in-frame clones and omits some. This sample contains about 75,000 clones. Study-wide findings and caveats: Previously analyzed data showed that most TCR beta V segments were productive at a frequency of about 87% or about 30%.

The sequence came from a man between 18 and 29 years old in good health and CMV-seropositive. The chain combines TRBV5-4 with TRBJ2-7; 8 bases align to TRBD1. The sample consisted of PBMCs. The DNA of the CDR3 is TGTGCCAGCAGCTTCTCGGGACAGGCCTACGAGCAGTACTTC. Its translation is CASSFSGQAYEQYF.